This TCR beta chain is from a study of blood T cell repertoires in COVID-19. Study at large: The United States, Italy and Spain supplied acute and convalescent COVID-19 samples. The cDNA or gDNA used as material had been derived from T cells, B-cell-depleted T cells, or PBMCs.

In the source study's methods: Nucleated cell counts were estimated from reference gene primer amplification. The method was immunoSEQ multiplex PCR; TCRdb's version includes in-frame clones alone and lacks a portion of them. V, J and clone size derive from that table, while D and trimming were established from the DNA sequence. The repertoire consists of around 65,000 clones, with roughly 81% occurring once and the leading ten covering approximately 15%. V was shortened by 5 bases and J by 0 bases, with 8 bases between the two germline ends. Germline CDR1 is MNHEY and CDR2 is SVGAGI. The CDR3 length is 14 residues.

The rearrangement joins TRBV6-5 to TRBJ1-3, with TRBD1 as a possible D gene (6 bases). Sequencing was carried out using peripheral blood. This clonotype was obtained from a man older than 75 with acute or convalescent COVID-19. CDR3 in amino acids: CASSPGVSGNTIYF. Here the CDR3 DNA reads TGTGCCAGCAGTCCAGGGGTCTCTGGAAACACCATATATTTT.